These 26 T cell receptor beta chains were all obtained from the same sample, sequenced in a study of regulatory T cells in long-lasting Graves disease. Regarding time point: newly diagnosed GD, antithyroid drugs for less than 3 months. The TCR library used RNA extracted from PBMCs. According to the study, TCR beta libraries were built with iRepertoire HTBI primers and CDR3-region Arm-PCR. TCRdb used MiXCR to reprocess the multiplex PCR reads, holding one entry per CDR3 protein. Of over 500,000 distinct CDR3 sequences listed, around 15% are singletons. The same data also contributed to another study, on T cells in Graves' hyperthyroidism and ophthalmopathy.

Sequenced here: peripheral blood mononuclear cells (PBMCs), sampled at new diagnosis, from a patient treated with antithyroid drugs. These receptor sequences come from a woman aged 30 to 39 with Graves disease.

The rearrangement links TRBV7-3 to TRBJ2-1; D is undetermined. The CDR3 has 14 amino acids. The ends were cut back, 2 bases at V and 6 bases at J, with 11 bases in the middle. From germline, CDR1 is SGHTA and CDR2 FQGTGA. Written as DNA, the CDR3 is TGTGCCAGCAGCTTAGGCTCCTTGTTCAATGAGCAGTTCTTC. This codes for CASSLGSLFNEQFF. Full variable domain (missing parts from reference TRBV7-3 and TRBJ2-1): GAGVSQTPSNKVTEKGKYVELRCDPISGHTALYWYRQSLGQGPEFLIYFQGTGAADDSGLPNDRFFAVRPEGSVSTLKIQRTERGDSAVYLCASSLGSLFNEQFFGPGTRLTVL.

Many counts were recorded for this clonotype. The chain couples TRBV6-1 to TRBJ1-1; D is ambiguous. CDR3 length: 12 amino acids. Trimming cost V 4 bases and J 3 bases, with 6 bases left between them. The germline CDR1 and CDR2 sequences are MNHNS and SASEGT. DNA of the CDR3: TGTGCCAGCAGTGGGCAGGACACTGAAGCTTTCTTT. Translating gives CASSGQDTEAFF.

The rearrangement uses TRBV7-3 and TRBJ2-3; TRBD1 agrees at 7 bases. Germline assignment: CDR1 SGHTA and CDR2 FQGTGA. J was trimmed by 14 bases and V by 5 bases; bases with no gene match: 10. This CDR3 has 12 amino acids. The CDR3 DNA is TGTGCCAGCAGCCCAAATGGACAGGTTTTGTATTTT. The encoded protein is CASSPNGQVLYF.

At least ten counts were recorded for this clonotype. The chain is built from TRBV10-1 and TRBJ1-2, with a possible D match to TRBD1 (6 bases). Looked up from germline, CDR1 is WNHNN and CDR2 is SYGVQD (reference sequence). This CDR3 has 15 residues. Trimming left V 6 bases short and J 11 bases short, with 25 bases between. As DNA, the CDR3 is TGCGCCAGCAGGTTGTACCGGACAGCGCCTATTTTGTACACCTTC. Translated: CASRLYRTAPILYTF.

This clonotype was seen many times. V is TRBV11-2 and J is TRBJ1-1; the match to TRBD1 covers 7 bases. Germline V lookup: CDR1 SGHAT, CDR2 FQNNGV. The CDR3 totals 16 residues. V was pared by 4 bases and J by 1 base, with 9 bases of the junction left unmatched. The CDR3 loop reads CASSYLPGQRNTEAFF. CDR3 DNA: TGTGCCAGCAGCTACCTCCCGGGACAGCGGAACACTGAAGCTTTCTTT.

In its sample, this clonotype was seen many times. The chain employs TRBV7-2 and TRBJ1-2, with 7 bases fitting TRBD1. CDR1 SGHTA and CDR2 FQGNSA come from the germline V gene. The V gene end was trimmed by 5 bases and the J gene end by 2 bases; junction bases not matched to a gene: 8. This CDR3 spans 15 amino acids. CDR3 loop: CASSPRQGSNYGYTF. CDR3 DNA sequence: TGTGCCAGCAGCCCCAGACAGGGATCGAACTATGGCTACACCTTC.

This clonotype has only a few counts. V usage is TRBV9 and J usage is TRBJ2-3; D unresolved. V lost 0 bases to trimming and J lost 5 bases, with 7 bases between them. This CDR3 region has 13 residues. Per germline, CDR1 SGDLS and CDR2 YYNGEE. CDR3 loop: CASSVAVGDTQYF. CDR3 coding DNA: TGTGCCAGCAGCGTAGCGGTTGGAGATACGCAGTATTTT.

The chain joins TRBV11-1 to TRBJ1-4; D remains unclear. The CDR3 extends over 15 amino acids. Trimming took 5 bases from V and 0 from J, leaving 10 bases between them. Germline V gene data show CDR1 as SGHAT and CDR2 as FQDESV (reference sequence). Here the CDR3 reads CASSKTASTNEKLFF. The CDR3 bases are TGTGCCAGCAGCAAAACAGCCTCAACTAATGAAAAACTGTTTTTT.

The rearrangement uses TRBV28 and TRBJ2-1; 9 nucleotides line up with TRBD1. The V gene end was trimmed by 5 bases and the J gene end by 9 bases; junction bases not matched to a gene: 11. The CDR3 has 15 residues. Germline CDR1 and CDR2: MDHEN and SYDVKM. The CDR3 loop is CASSIRTGARSEQFF. The CDR3 nucleotides read TGTGCCAGCAGTATAAGGACAGGGGCACGTAGTGAGCAGTTCTTC.

This chain joins TRBV20-1 and TRBJ1-2; D remains ambiguous. From germline, CDR1 is DFQATT and CDR2 SNEGSKA (reference sequence). The CDR3 is made up of 13 amino acids. The V gene lost 1 base and the J gene lost 4 bases, with 10 bases spanning the gap. As DNA, the CDR3 is TGCAGTGCTAGAGTTCCCCCGGCCTATGGCTACACCTTC. Residues: CSARVPPAYGYTF.

This clonotype was recorded a few times. The chain has TRBV14 and TRBJ2-7; tentative D call: TRBD1 (6 bases). Germline CDR1 reads SGHDN; CDR2 reads FVKESK. The V end lost 3 bases, the J end lost 3 bases, and 18 bases lay between the germline ends. CDR3 length: 16 amino acids. The CDR3 reads CASSHYRAEGRYEQYF. DNA of the CDR3: TGTGCCAGCAGCCATTACAGGGCGGAAGGACGCTACGAGCAGTACTTC.

In its sample, this clonotype was seen many times. V usage is TRBV6-2 or TRBV6-3 and J usage is TRBJ2-7, with D unresolved. CDR1 is MNHEY and CDR2 is SVGEGT in the germline V gene. Trimming shortened V by 5 bases and J by 5 bases, and 10 bases separated the two germline ends. The CDR3 has 12 residues. This CDR3 reads CASSENTDEQYF. The CDR3 DNA sequence: TGTGCCAGCAGTGAGAACACGGACGAGCAGTACTTC.

This clonotype was observed a few times. The chain combines TRBV25-1 with TRBJ2-5, with 8 bases identical to TRBD2. The CDR3 has 17 amino acids. The germline gives CDR1 MGHDK, CDR2 SYGVNS. V was clipped by 4 bases and J by 1 base; unmatched bases: 11. The CDR3: CASSAPIGGGGQETQYF. The CDR3 nucleotides read TGTGCCAGCAGTGCTCCTATCGGGGGGGGTGGCCAAGAGACCCAGTACTTC.

The rearrangement links TRBV19 to TRBJ1-6; D is uncertain. Trimming pared 6 bases from V and 6 bases from J, leaving 12 bases between. This CDR3 is built from 14 residues. Germline loops: CDR1 LNHDA, CDR2 SQIVND (reference sequence). CDR3 bases: TGTGCCAGTAGCTACACGGACCTTAATTCACCCCTCCACTTT. Amino acid sequence: CASSYTDLNSPLHF.

This clonotype was detected many times. The chain uses TRBV7-3 and TRBJ2-2; D is unclear. CDR3 size: 13 residues. Germline V gives CDR1 SGHTA, CDR2 FQGTGA. Trimming left V 3 bases short and J 5 bases short, with 7 bases between. CDR3 in amino acids: CASSFGWTGELFF. The DNA of the CDR3 is TGTGCCAGCAGCTTCGGGTGGACCGGGGAGCTGTTTTTT. Together with reference TRBV7-3 and TRBJ2-2, the CDR3 gives the full variable domain: GAGVSQTPSNKVTEKGKYVELRCDPISGHTALYWYRQSLGQGPEFLIYFQGTGAADDSGLPNDRFFAVRPEGSVSTLKIQRTERGDSAVYLCASSFGWTGELFFGEGSRLTVL.

In this sample, this clonotype turned up many times. The chain couples TRBV11-2 to TRBJ2-1; D not resolved. The CDR3 extends over 15 amino acids. The germline CDR1 and CDR2 sequences are SGHAT and FQNNGV. V was clipped by 2 bases and J by 3 bases, with 11 bases between them. The CDR3 is CASSLTRPLYNEQFF. DNA of the CDR3: TGTGCCAGCAGCTTAACCCGACCTCTCTACAATGAGCAGTTCTTC.

Ten or more counts support this clonotype. The gene calls are TRBV2 and TRBJ2-7; TRBD1 aligns across 12 bases. The CDR3 is 16 residues long. Trimming removed 5 bases from V and 3 bases from J; junction bases left unmatched: 8. In germline, CDR1 is SNHLY, CDR2 FYNNEI. The DNA for the CDR3 is TGTGCCAGCAGTCGGGGGGGGACAGGGGGCGTCTACGAGCAGTACTTC. It is translated as CASSRGGTGGVYEQYF.

This clonotype was seen repeatedly, ten times or more. The CDR3 DNA follows: TGTGCCAGCAGGAGGGACAAACTGAACACCGGGGAGCTGTTTTTT. Protein sequence: CASRRDKLNTGELFF. The V and J genes are TRBV6-1 and TRBJ2-2; D might be TRBD1 (6 bases). The germline V gene encodes CDR1 MNHNS and CDR2 SASEGT. With 6 bases removed from V and 1 base from J, the gap between germline ends came to 12 bases. This CDR3 contains 15 residues.

The chain links TRBV3-1 to TRBJ1-2, with D maybe TRBD1 (5 bases). V lost 4 bases and J lost 6, with 18 bases in between. Germline CDR1 reads LGHDT; CDR2 reads YNNKEL (reference sequence). The CDR3 is 15 amino acids. The CDR3 sequence is CASSPTPSRGDGYTF. CDR3 nucleotide sequence: TGTGCCAGCAGCCCAACGCCCAGTAGAGGGGATGGCTACACCTTC.

The rearrangement uses TRBV20-1 and TRBJ1-5, with D possibly matching TRBD1 (6 bases). Germline V gives CDR1 DFQATT, CDR2 SNEGSKA (reference sequence). Trimming left V 1 base short and J 6 bases short, with 13 bases between. The CDR3 covers 14 residues. CDR3 bases: TGCAGTGCTAGAGTAACAGGGTCTGGTCAGCCCCAGCATTTT. It specifies CSARVTGSGQPQHF.

The rearrangement uses TRBV6-1 and TRBJ2-7; TRBD1 aligns across 8 bases. CDR1 and CDR2 from the germline V gene are MNHNS and SASEGT. The V segment lost 8 bases and the J segment 4 bases; nucleotides outside the gene matches: 4. The CDR3 spans 12 residues. The chain's CDR3 is CASGQGRYEQYF. DNA of the CDR3: TGTGCCAGCGGACAGGGCCGTTACGAGCAGTACTTC.

This clonotype was counted at least ten times. The genes are TRBV28 and TRBJ1-3; D is undetermined. Germline CDR1 and CDR2: MDHEN and SYDVKM. The ends were cut back, 3 bases at V and 7 bases at J, with 13 bases in the middle. The length of the CDR3 is 14 residues. The chain's CDR3 is CASSFDGARNTIYF. CDR3 DNA: TGTGCCAGCAGTTTTGACGGAGCCCGGAACACCATATATTTT.

The rearrangement links TRBV19 to TRBJ2-3; a weak D match, TRBD2 (6 bases). Per the germline V gene, CDR1 is LNHDA and CDR2 is SQIVND (reference sequence). Trimming shortened V by 6 bases and J by 4 bases, and 14 bases separated the two germline ends. The CDR3 has 14 residues. This CDR3 reads CASRRDGGADTQYF. The DNA for the CDR3 is TGTGCCAGTAGGCGGGACGGAGGGGCAGATACGCAGTATTTT. Supplemented by reference TRBV19 and TRBJ2-3, the full variable domain reads DGGITQSPKYLFRKEGQNVTLSCEQNLNHDAMYWYRQDPGQGLRLIYYSQIVNDFQKGDIAEGYSVSREKKESFPLTVTSAQKNPTAFYLCASRRDGGADTQYFGPGTRLTVL.

This clonotype showed up many times. The chain couples TRBV20-1 to TRBJ2-1, with TRBD2 as a possible D gene (7 bases). The germline gives CDR1 DFQATT, CDR2 SNEGSKA (reference sequence). V was pared by 2 bases and J by 9 bases, with 23 bases between. This CDR3 spans 16 amino acids. CDR3 coding DNA: TGCAGTGCTAGATCCCCGGGACTGCTAAGGGGGGGTGAGCAGTTCTTC. As protein: CSARSPGLLRGGEQFF.

This clonotype appeared many times. The gene calls are TRBV25-1 and TRBJ2-3, with D unclear. Trimming cost V 0 bases and J 3 bases, with 4 bases left between them. The CDR3 is made up of 13 amino acids. Germline-derived CDR1 and CDR2 are MGHDK and SYGVNS. The CDR3 here is CASSEYRTDTQYF. The CDR3 bases are TGTGCCAGCAGTGAATATCGTACAGATACGCAGTATTTT.

V usage is TRBV9 and J usage is TRBJ2-2; 7 positions match TRBD2. V dropped 3 bases and J dropped 7; count of bases not matched to a gene: 9. The germline gives CDR1 SGDLS, CDR2 YYNGEE. CDR3 length: 15 amino acids. The CDR3 loop is CASSARGGSGGELFF. The CDR3 DNA sequence: TGTGCCAGCAGCGCCCGGGGAGGGTCCGGCGGGGAGCTGTTTTTT.